This T cell receptor beta chain originates from a study of blood T cell repertoires in COVID-19 (dated by TCRdb to between 2020 and 2021). For context, the study as a whole: Samples covering the acute and convalescent phases of COVID-19 were provided by collaborators in the United States, Italy and Spain. Where available, HLA class I and class II types were obtained from metadata supplied by the sample provider rather than from assay-based typing. The repertoires were made available in a free public database intended to serve as a resource for research on the immune response to SARS-CoV-2. The samples were drawn from the first 160 participants of the ongoing ImmuneRACE study and from 950 to 1,500 subjects provided by 6 global collaborators. Sample metadata almost always included a de-identified subject ID, COVID-19 status, age in years and sex. Deeply sampled blood TCRbeta repertoires from subjects exposed to, actively infected with, or recovered from COVID-19 were included in the dataset. The material from the prospective study consisted of cDNA or gDNA derived from T cells, B-cell-depleted T cells, or PBMCs.

Note on this clone: The antigen it binds to is not known. No much larger clonotype is one base removed from it; base qualities were not supplied.

Beyond this particular receptor, the publication reports: The amount of clinical and demographic metadata varied by source and participant and was provided uncurated.

The immunoSEQ Assay, a bias-controlled multiplex PCR, was used to amplify TCRbeta CDR3 regions from genomic DNA. In the paper's pipeline: The number of nucleated cells in each sample was estimated from the amplification of reference gene primers within the assay. Sequence reads were collapsed and filtered to measure the absolute abundance of every unique TCRbeta CDR3 rearrangement. Productive Simpson clonality was computed per sample as the square root of Simpson's diversity index over productive rearrangements. TCRdb's version of the immuneACCESS table is confined to in-frame rearrangements and falls short of the full clone set. An unresolved V gene accounts for under half of the shortfall where checked; the remainder is of unknown origin. Clone size and V and J calls were adopted from that table, with D and trimming inferred from the DNA. Present in this sample are 52,000 or so clones, about 85% of which were seen just once. The ten top clones hold approximately 8.4% of the sample.

Whole blood was collected in K2EDTA tubes by collaborating institutions according to the institutions' own protocols. For TCRbeta analysis, collaborators shipped samples as frozen whole blood, isolated PBMCs, or DNA extracted from either of those sample types. Material: peripheral blood. The origin of this receptor is a woman aged 65 to 85 with active COVID-19.

The CDR3 is CASSQDSGTGAGYTF. The nucleotide sequence is TGTGCCAGCAGCCAAGATTCCGGGACAGGGGCTGGCTACACCTTC. Recombination connected TRBV3-1 (or the pseudogene TRBV3-2) to TRBJ1-2, with 10 bases in between that match TRBD1. V is trimmed back by 0 bases and J by 7 bases, and the junction contains 5 bases that no gene match accounts for. The CDR3 contains 15 residues, cysteine and phenylalanine counted. Here the CDR3 DNA is all that survives: 45 bases in frame from base 1. CDR1 and CDR2 are read off the germline V gene (reference sequence) as LGHDT and YNNKEL.